Listed below are T cell receptor beta chains from one sample, sequenced in a study of OX40 agonist ivuxolimab in advanced cancers. The table came from immunoSEQ multiplex PCR; TCRdb's copy has only in-frame clones and leaves some out. The sample has 45,000 to 65,000 clones, over 75% seen once; the top ten hold 0.69%. This material consisted of CD4+ or CD8+ T cells sorted from blood, taken in a trial of the OX40 agonist ivuxolimab. The origin of the receptors is an adult with an advanced solid tumor such as melanoma, head and neck, liver or kidney cancer. The CDR3 runs from the conserved cysteine through the conserved F or W. A D gene is named only where the DNA matches it firmly. Clone size appears in some rows only: once, few, many, or a class for an expanded clone.

size: .; J: TRBJ2-7; D: .; V: TRBV10-3; DNA: TGTGCCATCAGTCCCCCGGGAAGGGAGCAGTACTTC; CDR3: CAISPPGREQYF
size: .; J: TRBJ2-7; D: .; V: TRBV5-6; DNA: TGTGCCAGCAGCTTAGCGTCCTACGAGCAGTACTTC; CDR3: CASSLASYEQYF
size: .; J: TRBJ2-4; D: TRBD1; V: TRBV11-2; DNA: TGTGCCAGCAGACGCACCGGGACAGGGAGAGTCATTCAGTACTTC; CDR3: CASRRTGTGRVIQYF
size: .; J: TRBJ2-3; D: TRBD1; V: TRBV7-8; DNA: TGTGCCAGCAGCTCCCAGGGGACAGGGGGGGATACGCAGTATTTT; CDR3: CASSSQGTGGDTQYF
size: .; J: TRBJ1-2; D: TRBD1; V: TRBV6-5; DNA: TGTGCCACTCGCCCCCCGACAGGGGGCAGCTATGGCTACACCTTC; CDR3: CATRPPTGGSYGYTF
size: once; J: TRBJ1-3; D: .; V: TRBV19; DNA: TGTGCCAGTAGTATCAGCTCTGGAAACACCATATATTTT; CDR3: CASSISSGNTIYF
size: medium-sized; J: TRBJ1-5; D: .; V: TRBV7-2; DNA: TGTGCCAGCAGCTCCACTTGGAGACAGCCCCAGCATTTT; CDR3: CASSSTWRQPQHF
size: .; J: TRBJ2-7; D: .; V: TRBV14; DNA: TGTGCCAGCAGCCAAGGCAGGTACCCGCCCTACGAGCAGTACTTC; CDR3: CASSQGRYPPYEQYF
size: .; J: TRBJ2-1; D: .; V: TRBV4-2; DNA: TGTGCCAGCAGCCAAGCCTTCAATGAGCAGTTCTTC; CDR3: CASSQAFNEQFF
size: .; J: TRBJ2-3; D: .; V: TRBV2; DNA: TGTGCCAGCAGTGAATGGCGTAGCACAGATACGCAGTATTTT; CDR3: CASSEWRSTDTQYF
size: .; J: TRBJ1-2; D: .; V: TRBV28; DNA: TGTGCCAGCAGTTTCCCTGGACAGTTTTTACAGGGAGATGGCTACACCTTC; CDR3: CASSFPGQFLQGDGYTF
size: .; J: TRBJ2-7; D: .; V: TRBV18; DNA: TGTGCCAGCTCACCGGGGCAGGTGACCTACGAGCAGTACTTC; CDR3: CASSPGQVTYEQYF
size: .; J: TRBJ1-1; D: TRBD1; V: TRBV5-1; DNA: TGCGCCAGCAGCCCGGACCAGGGGGTAGGTGGCACTGAAGCTTTCTTT; CDR3: CASSPDQGVGGTEAFF
size: .; J: TRBJ1-1; D: .; V: TRBV5-4; DNA: TGTGCCAGCAGCTTGGATCGGAGTTTGGTGAACACTGAAGCTTTCTTT; CDR3: CASSLDRSLVNTEAFF
size: .; J: TRBJ2-3; D: TRBD1; V: TRBV9; DNA: TGTGCCAGCAGCGTAGCGGGACAGGGATTGTCAGATACGCAGTATTTT; CDR3: CASSVAGQGLSDTQYF
size: .; J: TRBJ2-5; D: TRBD1; V: TRBV10-3; DNA: TGTGCCATCAGTGATACCGGGACAGGGGGCTGGGAGACCCAGTACTTC; CDR3: CAISDTGTGGWETQYF
size: .; J: TRBJ2-1; D: .; V: TRBV6-5; DNA: TGTGCCAGCAGTTCCCCGGGGCCGGGGCAGTTCTTC; CDR3: CASSSPGPGQFF
size: .; J: TRBJ2-1; D: .; V: TRBV6-1; DNA: TGTGCCAGCAGTGAAGGGTGGGATTCTGAGCAGTTCTTC; CDR3: CASSEGWDSEQFF
size: .; J: TRBJ2-1; D: TRBD2; V: TRBV27; DNA: TGTGCCAGCCTCCCAGCGGGGAGCGGGCATGAGCAGTTCTTC; CDR3: CASLPAGSGHEQFF
size: .; J: TRBJ2-6; D: TRBD2; V: TRBV7-6; DNA: TGTGCCAGCAGCGCGCTACTAGCGGGGATCTCTGGGGCCAACGTCCTGACTTTC; CDR3: CASSALLAGISGANVLTF
size: .; J: TRBJ2-1; D: .; V: TRBV5-1; DNA: TGCGCCAGCAGCCGCGACAAGAGCTCCTACAATGAGCAGTTCTTC; CDR3: CASSRDKSSYNEQFF
size: few; J: TRBJ1-2; D: TRBD1; V: TRBV28; DNA: TGTGCCAGCAGTAAGGGGACAGCCCCCAACTATGGCTACACCTTC; CDR3: CASSKGTAPNYGYTF
size: .; J: TRBJ2-7; D: TRBD2; V: TRBV18; DNA: TGTGCCAGCTCAAGCGGGGGGCCCCCTTCCTACGAGCAGTACTTC; CDR3: CASSSGGPPSYEQYF
size: .; J: TRBJ2-1; D: .; V: TRBV20-1; DNA: TGCAGTGCTAGATGGAATGAGCAGTTCTTC; CDR3: CSARWNEQFF
size: .; J: TRBJ2-7; D: TRBD1; V: TRBV11-3; DNA: TGTGCCAGCAGCCCCAACCGGGACAGGGAATGGCAGTACTTC; CDR3: CASSPNRDREWQYF
size: .; J: TRBJ2-5; D: .; V: TRBV11-3; DNA: TGTGCCAGCAGCTTAGACTCTCAGGGGGGCGAGACCCAGTACTTC; CDR3: CASSLDSQGGETQYF